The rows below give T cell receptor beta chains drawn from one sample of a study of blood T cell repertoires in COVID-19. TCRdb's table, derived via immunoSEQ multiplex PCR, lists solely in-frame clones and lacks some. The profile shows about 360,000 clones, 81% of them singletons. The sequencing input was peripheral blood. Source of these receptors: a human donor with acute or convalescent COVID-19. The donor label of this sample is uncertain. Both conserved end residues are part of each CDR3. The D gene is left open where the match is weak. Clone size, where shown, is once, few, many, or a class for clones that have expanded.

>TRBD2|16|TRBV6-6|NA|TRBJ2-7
TGTGCCAGCAGTGGAAATAGCGGGAGGGCCTCCTACGAGCAGTACTTC
CASSGNSGRASYEQYF
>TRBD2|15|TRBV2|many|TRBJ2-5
TGTGCCAGCAGCGACCTTAGCGGGAGAGGTGAGACCCAGTACTTC
CASSDLSGRGETQYF
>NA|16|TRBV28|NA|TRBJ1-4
TGTGCCAGCAGCTCCCCTCGGGGGGAGATTGGCGAAAAACTGTTTTTT
CASSSPRGEIGEKLFF
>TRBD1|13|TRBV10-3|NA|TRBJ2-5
TGTGCCATCAGAACAGGGGAGTCGGAGACCCAGTACTTC
CAIRTGESETQYF
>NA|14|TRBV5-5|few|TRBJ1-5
TGTGCCAGCAGCAGGAGCAGGGAGGGTCAGCCCCAGCATTTT
CASSRSREGQPQHF
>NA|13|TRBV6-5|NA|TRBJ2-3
TGTGCCAGCAGTAATCAGGGGAGGGGTACGCAGTATTTT
CASSNQGRGTQYF
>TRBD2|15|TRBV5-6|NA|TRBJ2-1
TGTGCCTCGTCCGGGGGGCTAGCGGGTATCAATGAGCAGTTCTTC
CASSGGLAGINEQFF
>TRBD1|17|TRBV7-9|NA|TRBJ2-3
TGTGCCAGCAGCCCCGGGACAGGGCGTCCCCGCGGGGATACGCAGTATTTT
CASSPGTGRPRGDTQYF
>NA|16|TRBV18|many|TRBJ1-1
TGTGCCAGCTCCCGGCCCTCCCAGGCGATGAACACTGAAGCTTTCTTT
CASSRPSQAMNTEAFF
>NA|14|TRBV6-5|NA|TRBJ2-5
TGTGCCAGCACACTACCCGGGGGTCAGGGGACCCAGTACTTC
CASTLPGGQGTQYF
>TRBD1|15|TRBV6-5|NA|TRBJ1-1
TGTGCCAGCAGGGATGGGACAGGGGCATTCACTGAAGCTTTCTTT
CASRDGTGAFTEAFF
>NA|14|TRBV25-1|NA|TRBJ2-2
TGTGCCAGCAGTGACCCCGACATACCCGGGGAGCTGTTTTTT
CASSDPDIPGELFF
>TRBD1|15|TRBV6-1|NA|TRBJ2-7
TGTGCCAGCAGTGAGGGACAGGGGAAACTCTACGAGCAGTACTTC
CASSEGQGKLYEQYF
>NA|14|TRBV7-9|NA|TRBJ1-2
TGTGCCAGCAGCTTAGAGGGGGTTGCCGGTGGCTACACCTTC
CASSLEGVAGGYTF
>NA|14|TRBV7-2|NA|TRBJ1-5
TGTGCCAGCAGCTTGGGAGCGGGCAATCAGCCCCAGCATTTT
CASSLGAGNQPQHF
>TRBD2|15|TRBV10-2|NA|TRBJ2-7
TGCGCCAGCAGCGAGGGTCTAGCGGGGGGCTACGAGCAGTACTTC
CASSEGLAGGYEQYF
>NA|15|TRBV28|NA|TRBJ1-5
TGTGCCAGCAGTTTATCCGGGGGTGGCAATCAGCCCCAGCATTTT
CASSLSGGGNQPQHF
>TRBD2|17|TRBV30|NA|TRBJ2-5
TGTGCCTGGAGTACCGGAAAACTAGCGGGGGTTCGGGAGACCCAGTACTTC
CAWSTGKLAGVRETQYF
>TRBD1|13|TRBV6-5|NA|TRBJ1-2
TGTGCCAGTACGATGGACAGGGGTTATGGCTACACCTTC
CASTMDRGYGYTF
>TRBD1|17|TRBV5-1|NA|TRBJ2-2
TGCGCCAGCAGCCATAGCCGGACAGGGGATGTCACCGGGGAGCTGTTTTTT
CASSHSRTGDVTGELFF
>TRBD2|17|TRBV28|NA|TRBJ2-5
TGTGCCAGCAGTTTATTGCTAGCGGGGGGACACCAAGAGACCCAGTACTTC
CASSLLLAGGHQETQYF
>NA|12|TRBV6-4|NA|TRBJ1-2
TGTGCCAGCAGTGAAGGAGGTCGTGGCTACACCTTC
CASSEGGRGYTF
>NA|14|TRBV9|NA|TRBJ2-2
TGTGCCAGCAGCGTGGGACCAGGGGAAGGGGAGCTGTTTTTT
CASSVGPGEGELFF
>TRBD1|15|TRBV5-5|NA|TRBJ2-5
TGTGCCAGCAGCTCCCGGGACAGCAGACAAGAGACCCAGTACTTC
CASSSRDSRQETQYF
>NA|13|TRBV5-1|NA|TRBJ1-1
TGCGCCAGCAGCTTCAACAGCAGGGCCCCGGCTTTCTTT
CASSFNSRAPAFF
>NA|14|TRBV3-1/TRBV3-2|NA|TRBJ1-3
TGTGCCAGCAGCCAAGACAGGTCGGGAAACACCATATATTTT
CASSQDRSGNTIYF
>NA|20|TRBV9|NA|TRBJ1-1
TGTGCCAGCAGCTCCCAGAACCGTTTAAGGACAGCCGCTGGGAACACTGAAGCTTTCTTT
CASSSQNRLRTAAGNTEAFF
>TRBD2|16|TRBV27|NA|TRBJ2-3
TGTGCCAGCAGTTTAAGACTAGCGGGAGCTGGAGATACGCAGTATTTT
CASSLRLAGAGDTQYF
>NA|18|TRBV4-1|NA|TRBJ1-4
TGCGCCAGCAGCCAAGATCAACTAGGTAGGACGGCTGAAGGGAAACTGTTTTTT
CASSQDQLGRTAEGKLFF
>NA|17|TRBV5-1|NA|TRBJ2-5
TGCGCCAGCAGCTTGGTGGTGCAGGGGTTTTTAGGAGAGACCCAGTACTTC
CASSLVVQGFLGETQYF
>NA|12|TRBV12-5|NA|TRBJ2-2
TGTGCTAGTGCCCTTTACACCGGGGAGCTGTTTTTT
CASALYTGELFF
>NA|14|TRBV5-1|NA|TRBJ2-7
TGCGCCAGCAGCTTGGTGCAGTCTCAGGACGAGCAGTACTTC
CASSLVQSQDEQYF
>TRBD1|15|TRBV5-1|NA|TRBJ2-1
TGCGCCAGCAGCGACCGGGACAGGTCGAACAATGAGCAGTTCTTC
CASSDRDRSNNEQFF
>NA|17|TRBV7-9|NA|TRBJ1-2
TGTGCCAGCAGCCGGCCGGCCCCTAGGTTCCAGTTCTATGGCTACACCTTC
CASSRPAPRFQFYGYTF
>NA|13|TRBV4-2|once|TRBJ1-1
TGTGCCAGCAGCCAAGATCTAGTAGGGGGTGATTTCTTT
CASSQDLVGGDFF
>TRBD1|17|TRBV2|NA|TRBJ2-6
TGTGCCAGCAGGGGCAGGGGGCTTGCCTCTGGGGCCAACGTCCTGACTTTC
CASRGRGLASGANVLTF
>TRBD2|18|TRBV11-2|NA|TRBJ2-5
TGTGCCAGCAGCTTAGATGGGGGACTAGCGGGAGGGCTGGAGACCCAGTACTTC
CASSLDGGLAGGLETQYF
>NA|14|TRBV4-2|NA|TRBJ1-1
TGTGCCAGCAGCCGCCGGACACTGAACACTGAAGCTTTCTTT
CASSRRTLNTEAFF
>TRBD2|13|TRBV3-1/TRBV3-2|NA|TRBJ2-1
TGTGCCAGCAGCTCCAGACTAGCGGAGGAGCAGTTCTTC
CASSSRLAEEQFF
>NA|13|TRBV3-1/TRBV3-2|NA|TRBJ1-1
TGTGCCAGCAGCGCCATCCGGGGCACTGAAGCTTTCTTT
CASSAIRGTEAFF
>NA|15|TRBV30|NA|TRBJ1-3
TGTGCCTGGAGCAAAAATGGGAGGGTTGGCGACACCATATATTTT
CAWSKNGRVGDTIYF
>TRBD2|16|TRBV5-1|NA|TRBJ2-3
TGCGCCAGCAGACGGGGGACTAGCGGGACCACAGATACGCAGTATTTT
CASRRGTSGTTDTQYF
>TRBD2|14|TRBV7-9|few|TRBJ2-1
TGTGCCAGCAGCTCGACCGACGGGAGGGATGAGCAGTTCTTC
CASSSTDGRDEQFF
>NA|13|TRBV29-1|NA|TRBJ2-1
TGCAGCGTCAGGAAGGCGGGAAGTCCTGAGCAGTTCTTC
CSVRKAGSPEQFF
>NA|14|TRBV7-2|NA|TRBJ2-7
TGTGCCAGCAGCTTAGCGCGGGTTTGGTACGAGCAGTACTTC
CASSLARVWYEQYF
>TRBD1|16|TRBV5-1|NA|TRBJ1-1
TGCGCCAGCAGCTTGGGGGCGGGACAGTATTTGCGATGGGCTTTCTTT
CASSLGAGQYLRWAFF
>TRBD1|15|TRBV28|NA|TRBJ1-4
TGTGCCAGCAGACCCGCCGGGACAGGGCATGAAAAACTGTTTTTT
CASRPAGTGHEKLFF
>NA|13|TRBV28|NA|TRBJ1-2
TGTGCCAGCACCCTAAGACAGAACTATGGCTACACCTTC
CASTLRQNYGYTF
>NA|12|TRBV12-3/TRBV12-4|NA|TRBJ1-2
TGTGCCAGCAGTTCCGGGACTTATGGCTACACCTTC
CASSSGTYGYTF
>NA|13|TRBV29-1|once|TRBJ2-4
TGCAGCGTCGGGGGACAGTTAAAAAACATTCAGTACTTC
CSVGGQLKNIQYF
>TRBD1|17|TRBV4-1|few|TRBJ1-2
TGCGCCAGCAGCCAAGGGCCTCGACAGGGTATAGTATCTGGCTACACCTTC
CASSQGPRQGIVSGYTF
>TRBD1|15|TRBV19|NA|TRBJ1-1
TGTGCCAGTAGTAAGATGACAGGGGGGACCACTGAAGCTTTCTTT
CASSKMTGGTTEAFF
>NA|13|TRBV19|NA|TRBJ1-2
TGTGCCAGTAGGCACAGGGCCAACTATGGCTACACCTTC
CASRHRANYGYTF